This T cell receptor beta chain is from a study of cytomegalovirus exposure and HLA in healthy donors. Study observations and caveats: Analysis performed later found around 15,000 TCR beta sequences associated with HLA alleles at 0.05 false discovery rate.

Researchers ran the PCR with 60 Vbeta and 13 Jbeta primers. Sequenced by immunoSEQ multiplex PCR; TCRdb stores in-frame clones only, minus some. The sample includes about 70,000 clones. For this clone: Its antigen is currently unknown.

The TCR was taken from a female donor in good health and CMV-seropositive. The specimen sequenced was PBMCs.

The chain's CDR3 is CASSFSGDQPQHF. The CDR3 coding sequence is TGTGCCAGCAGCTTCTCGGGGGATCAGCCCCAGCATTTT. This sequence joins TRBV7-9 and TRBJ1-5, with D perhaps matching TRBD1 (5 bases). This CDR3 comprises 13 residues. Trimming removed 3 bases from V and 5 bases from J, with 8 bases in between. The germline CDR1 and CDR2 sequences are SEHNR and FQNEAQ (reference sequence).